The rows below give T cell receptor beta chains drawn from one sample of a study of blood T cell repertoires in COVID-19. Sequencing was performed with immunoSEQ multiplex PCR; in TCRdb, only in-frame clones are kept and a portion is missing. The data show 150,000 to 200,000 clones, 75% to 85% seen once. Sequenced sample: peripheral blood. The receptors originated from a woman older than 75 with COVID-19, enrolled during active disease. CDR3s include the opening cysteine and the closing phenylalanine or tryptophan. Each record gives: J gene, V gene, D gene, clone size, CDR3 length, CDR3 protein, CDR3 DNA. A D gene is named only where the DNA matches it firmly. Not every row has a clone size; where given, it reads once, few, many or a size class.

J gene: TRBJ2-3
V gene: TRBV2
D gene: -
clone size: once
CDR3 length: 13
CDR3 protein: CATNRESTDTQYF
CDR3 DNA: TGTGCCACCAACAGGGAGAGCACAGATACGCAGTATTTT

J gene: TRBJ1-4
V gene: TRBV19
D gene: -
clone size: -
CDR3 length: 17
CDR3 protein: CASSIDRRDATNEKLFF
CDR3 DNA: TGTGCCAGTAGTATAGACCGACGGGATGCAACTAATGAAAAACTGTTTTTT

J gene: TRBJ1-5
V gene: TRBV30
D gene: -
clone size: -
CDR3 length: 15
CDR3 protein: CAWSGGIYSNQPQHF
CDR3 DNA: TGTGCCTGGAGCGGGGGTATCTATAGCAATCAGCCCCAGCATTTT

J gene: TRBJ2-3
V gene: TRBV7-9
D gene: TRBD2
clone size: -
CDR3 length: 18
CDR3 protein: CASSLVPGLAGGQDTQYF
CDR3 DNA: TGTGCCAGCAGCTTAGTCCCGGGACTAGCGGGGGGGCAAGATACGCAGTATTTT

J gene: TRBJ1-5
V gene: TRBV18
D gene: -
clone size: -
CDR3 length: 17
CDR3 protein: CASSPLGEGKGNQPQHF
CDR3 DNA: TGTGCCAGCTCACCGCTCGGGGAGGGTAAGGGCAATCAGCCCCAGCATTTT

J gene: TRBJ2-1
V gene: TRBV19
D gene: TRBD2
clone size: -
CDR3 length: 16
CDR3 protein: CASSPRTSGIVDEQFF
CDR3 DNA: TGTGCCAGTAGTCCGCGGACTAGCGGGATAGTTGATGAGCAGTTCTTC

J gene: TRBJ1-2
V gene: TRBV27
D gene: -
clone size: -
CDR3 length: 15
CDR3 protein: CASSPGQFSGYGYTF
CDR3 DNA: TGTGCCAGCAGTCCAGGACAGTTTTCTGGTTATGGCTACACCTTC

J gene: TRBJ1-1
V gene: TRBV29-1
D gene: -
clone size: -
CDR3 length: 13
CDR3 protein: CSVEDQEGAGAFF
CDR3 DNA: TGCAGCGTTGAAGATCAGGAGGGTGCGGGGGCTTTCTTT

J gene: TRBJ2-1
V gene: TRBV7-6
D gene: -
clone size: -
CDR3 length: 14
CDR3 protein: CASSSSGIFNEQFF
CDR3 DNA: TGTGCCAGCAGCTCATCAGGGATTTTCAATGAGCAGTTCTTC

J gene: TRBJ2-7
V gene: TRBV7-6
D gene: TRBD1
clone size: few
CDR3 length: 18
CDR3 protein: CASSLAGYGAGGADEQYF
CDR3 DNA: TGTGCCAGCAGCTTAGCCGGTTACGGGGCAGGGGGCGCCGACGAGCAGTACTTC

J gene: TRBJ1-2
V gene: TRBV3-1/TRBV3-2
D gene: -
clone size: once
CDR3 length: 16
CDR3 protein: CASSQEGGQNNYGYTF
CDR3 DNA: TGTGCCAGCAGCCAAGAAGGAGGGCAGAATAACTATGGCTACACCTTC

J gene: TRBJ1-1
V gene: TRBV2
D gene: -
clone size: few
CDR3 length: 15
CDR3 protein: CASSERRGRDTEAFF
CDR3 DNA: TGTGCCAGCAGTGAAAGGAGGGGACGGGACACTGAAGCTTTCTTT

J gene: TRBJ1-5
V gene: TRBV4-1
D gene: -
clone size: -
CDR3 length: 16
CDR3 protein: CASSQDFAGKRMAQHF
CDR3 DNA: TGCGCCAGCAGCCAAGATTTCGCGGGGAAACGTATGGCCCAGCATTTT

J gene: TRBJ2-7
V gene: TRBV20-1
D gene: -
clone size: -
CDR3 length: 12
CDR3 protein: CSASTGSYEQYF
CDR3 DNA: TGCAGTGCTAGTACCGGTTCCTACGAGCAGTACTTC

J gene: TRBJ2-3
V gene: TRBV3-1/TRBV3-2
D gene: -
clone size: -
CDR3 length: 14
CDR3 protein: CASSQAARTDTQYF
CDR3 DNA: TGTGCCAGCAGCCAGGCGGCCCGCACAGATACGCAGTATTTT

J gene: TRBJ1-1
V gene: TRBV28
D gene: -
clone size: -
CDR3 length: 14
CDR3 protein: CASSFPGGATEAFF
CDR3 DNA: TGTGCCAGCAGTTTCCCGGGGGGCGCGACTGAAGCTTTCTTT

J gene: TRBJ1-1
V gene: TRBV7-8
D gene: TRBD1
clone size: -
CDR3 length: 15
CDR3 protein: CASSLAAGGFTEAFF
CDR3 DNA: TGTGCCAGCAGCTTAGCAGCAGGGGGCTTCACTGAAGCTTTCTTT

J gene: TRBJ1-2
V gene: TRBV13
D gene: -
clone size: -
CDR3 length: 13
CDR3 protein: CASSFSGYGGYTF
CDR3 DNA: TGTGCCAGCAGCTTCTCAGGGTACGGTGGCTACACCTTC

J gene: TRBJ2-1
V gene: TRBV19
D gene: -
clone size: -
CDR3 length: 15
CDR3 protein: CASSGLRSSYNEQFF
CDR3 DNA: TGTGCCAGTAGTGGTCTCCGGAGCTCCTACAATGAGCAGTTCTTC

J gene: TRBJ1-1
V gene: TRBV6-5
D gene: TRBD1
clone size: -
CDR3 length: 14
CDR3 protein: CASRTTGRDTEAFF
CDR3 DNA: TGTGCCAGCAGAACGACAGGGCGGGACACTGAAGCTTTCTTT

J gene: TRBJ2-3
V gene: TRBV4-3
D gene: TRBD2
clone size: -
CDR3 length: 18
CDR3 protein: CASSQSRHGGGGTDTQYF
CDR3 DNA: TGCGCCAGCAGCCAAAGCAGGCATGGCGGGGGTGGGACAGATACGCAGTATTTT

J gene: TRBJ1-1
V gene: TRBV25-1
D gene: -
clone size: -
CDR3 length: 13
CDR3 protein: CASSEHGNTEAFF
CDR3 DNA: TGTGCCAGCAGTGAACACGGGAACACTGAAGCTTTCTTT

J gene: TRBJ2-5
V gene: TRBV4-1
D gene: -
clone size: -
CDR3 length: 13
CDR3 protein: CASSQEQRETQYF
CDR3 DNA: TGCGCCAGCAGCCAAGAACAGAGAGAGACCCAGTACTTC

J gene: TRBJ2-2
V gene: TRBV7-6
D gene: -
clone size: few
CDR3 length: 16
CDR3 protein: CASSLATRAGTGELFF
CDR3 DNA: TGTGCCAGCAGCTTAGCGACGAGGGCAGGAACCGGGGAGCTGTTTTTT

J gene: TRBJ1-5
V gene: TRBV24-1
D gene: -
clone size: -
CDR3 length: 15
CDR3 protein: CATSDKGRLGQPQHF
CDR3 DNA: TGTGCCACCAGTGATAAGGGGAGGTTAGGTCAGCCCCAGCATTTT

J gene: TRBJ1-5
V gene: TRBV5-1
D gene: TRBD1
clone size: -
CDR3 length: 15
CDR3 protein: CASSPGQGGDQPQHF
CDR3 DNA: TGCGCCAGCAGCCCTGGACAGGGAGGCGATCAGCCCCAGCATTTT